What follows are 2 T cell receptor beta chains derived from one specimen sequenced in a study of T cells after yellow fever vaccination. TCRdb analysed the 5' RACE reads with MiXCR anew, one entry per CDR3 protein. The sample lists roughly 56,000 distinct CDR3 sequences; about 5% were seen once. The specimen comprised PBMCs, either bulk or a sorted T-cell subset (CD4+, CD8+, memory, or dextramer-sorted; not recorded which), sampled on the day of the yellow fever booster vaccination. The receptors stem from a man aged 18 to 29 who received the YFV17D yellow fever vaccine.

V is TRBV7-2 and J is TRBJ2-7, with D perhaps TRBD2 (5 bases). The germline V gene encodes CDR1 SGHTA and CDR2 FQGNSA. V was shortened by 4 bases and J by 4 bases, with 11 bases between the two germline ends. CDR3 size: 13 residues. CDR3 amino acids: CASSSWTGYEQYV. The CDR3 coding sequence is TGTGCCAGCAGCTCCTGGACTGGGTACGAGCAGTACGTC.

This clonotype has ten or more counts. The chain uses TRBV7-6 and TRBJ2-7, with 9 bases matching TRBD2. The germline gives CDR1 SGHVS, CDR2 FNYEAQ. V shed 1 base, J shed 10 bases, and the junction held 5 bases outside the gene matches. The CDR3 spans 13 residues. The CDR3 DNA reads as TGTGCCAGCAGCTTAGAGGTAGCGGGGGAACAGTACTTC. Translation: CASSLEVAGEQYF.